Reported below is one T cell receptor (beta chain). The V and J ends lost 4 bases and 1 base respectively, with 10 bases between them. Germline V gene data show CDR1 as WSHSY and CDR2 as SAAADI. The CDR3 has 14 residues. This specimen belongs to a study of blood T cell repertoires in COVID-19. The wider study: Acute-phase and convalescent COVID-19 samples originated in the United States, Italy and Spain. T cells, B-cell-depleted T cells, or PBMCs provided the cDNA or gDNA that served as material.

Original analysis: How many nucleated cells were present was estimated from reference gene primer amplification. Method: immunoSEQ multiplex PCR; TCRdb's copy keeps in-frame clones and lacks some. V and J calls and clone size are as listed in that table; D and trimming were resolved from the DNA. Of some 150,000 clones listed, about 80% are singletons. Specimen: peripheral blood. The sequence derives from a human donor with acute or convalescent COVID-19. The donor label of this sample is uncertain. V and J are TRBV10-2 and TRBJ1-1; unclear D gene. CDR3 DNA: TGCGCCAGCAGTGTTGCGGGGAGGAACACTGAAGCTTTCTTT. Protein product: CASSVAGRNTEAFF.